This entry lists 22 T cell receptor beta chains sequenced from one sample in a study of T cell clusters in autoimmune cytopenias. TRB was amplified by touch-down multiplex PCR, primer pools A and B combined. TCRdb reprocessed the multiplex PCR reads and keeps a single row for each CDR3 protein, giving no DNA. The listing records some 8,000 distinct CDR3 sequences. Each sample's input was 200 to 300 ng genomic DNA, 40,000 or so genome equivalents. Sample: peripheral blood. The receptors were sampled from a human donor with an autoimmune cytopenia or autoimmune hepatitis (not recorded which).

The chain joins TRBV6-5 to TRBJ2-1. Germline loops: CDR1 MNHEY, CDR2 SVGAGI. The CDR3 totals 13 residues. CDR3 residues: CASSYSQRNEQFF.

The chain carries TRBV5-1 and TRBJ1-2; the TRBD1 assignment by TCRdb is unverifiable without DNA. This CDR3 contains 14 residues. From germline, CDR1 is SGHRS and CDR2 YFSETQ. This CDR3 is CASSRRGQNYGYTF.

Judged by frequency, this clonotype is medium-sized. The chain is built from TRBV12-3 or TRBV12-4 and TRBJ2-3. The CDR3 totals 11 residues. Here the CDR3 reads CASSITDTQYF.

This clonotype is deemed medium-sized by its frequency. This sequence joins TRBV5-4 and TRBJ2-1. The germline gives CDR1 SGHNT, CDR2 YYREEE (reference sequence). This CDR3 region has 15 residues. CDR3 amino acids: CASSMDSGSYNEQFF. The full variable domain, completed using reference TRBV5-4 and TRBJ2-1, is ETGVTQSPTHLIKTRGQQVTLRCSSQSGHNTVSWYQQALGQGPQFIFQYYREEENGRGNFPPRFSGLQFPNYSSELNVNALELDDSALYLCASSMDSGSYNEQFFGPGTRLTVL.

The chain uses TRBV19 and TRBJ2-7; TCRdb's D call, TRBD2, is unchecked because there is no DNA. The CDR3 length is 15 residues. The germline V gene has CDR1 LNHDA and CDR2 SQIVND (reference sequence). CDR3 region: CASSILTSGRYEQYF.

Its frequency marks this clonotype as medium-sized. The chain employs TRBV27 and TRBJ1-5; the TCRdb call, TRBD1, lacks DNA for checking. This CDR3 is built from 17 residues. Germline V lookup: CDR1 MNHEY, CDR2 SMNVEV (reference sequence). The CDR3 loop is CASSSAETGWSNQPQHF.

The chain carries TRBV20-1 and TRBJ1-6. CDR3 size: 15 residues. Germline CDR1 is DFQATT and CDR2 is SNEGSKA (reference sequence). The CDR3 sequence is CSARDRRGKNSPLHF.

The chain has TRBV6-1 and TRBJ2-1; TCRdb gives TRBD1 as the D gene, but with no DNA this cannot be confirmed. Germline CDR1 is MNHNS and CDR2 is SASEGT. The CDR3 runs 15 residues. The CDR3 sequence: CASSETGTGVNEQFF.

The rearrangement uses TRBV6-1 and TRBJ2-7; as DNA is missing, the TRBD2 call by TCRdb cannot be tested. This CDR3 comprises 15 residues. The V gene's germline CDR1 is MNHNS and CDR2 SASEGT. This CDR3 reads CASRADSGRRYEQYF.

The CDR3: CASSQQGKQGNYGYTF. The chain has TRBV18 and TRBJ1-2; without DNA, the TCRdb call of TRBD1 cannot be checked. Germline loops: CDR1 KGHSH, CDR2 LQKENI. CDR3 length equals 16 residues.

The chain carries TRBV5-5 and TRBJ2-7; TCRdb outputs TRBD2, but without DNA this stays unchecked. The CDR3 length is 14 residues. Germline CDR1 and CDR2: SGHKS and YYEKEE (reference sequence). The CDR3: CASSRGGTRGGQYF.

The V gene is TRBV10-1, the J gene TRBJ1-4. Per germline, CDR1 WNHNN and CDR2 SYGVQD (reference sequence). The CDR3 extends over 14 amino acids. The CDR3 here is CASSPGGLSEKLFF.

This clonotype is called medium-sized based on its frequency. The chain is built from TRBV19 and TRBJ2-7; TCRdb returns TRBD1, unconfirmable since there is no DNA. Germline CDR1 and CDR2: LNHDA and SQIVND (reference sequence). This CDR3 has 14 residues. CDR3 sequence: CASSTVDRLYEQYF.

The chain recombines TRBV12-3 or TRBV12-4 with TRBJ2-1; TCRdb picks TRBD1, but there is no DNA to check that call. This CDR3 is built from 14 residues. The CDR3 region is CASGGSFLYNEQFF.

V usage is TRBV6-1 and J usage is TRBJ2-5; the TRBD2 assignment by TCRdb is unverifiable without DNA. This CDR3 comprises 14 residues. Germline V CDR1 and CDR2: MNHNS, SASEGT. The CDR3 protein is CASKAASGEETQYF.

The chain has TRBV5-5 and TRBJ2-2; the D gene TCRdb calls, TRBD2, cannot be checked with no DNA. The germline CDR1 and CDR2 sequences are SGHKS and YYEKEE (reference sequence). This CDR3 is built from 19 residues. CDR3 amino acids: CASSHPWTSGRGDTGELFF. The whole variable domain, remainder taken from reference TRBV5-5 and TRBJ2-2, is DAGVTQSPTHLIKTRGQQVTLRCSPISGHKSVSWYQQVLGQGPQFIFQYYEKEERGRGNFPDRFSARQFPNYSSELNVNALLLGDSALYLCASSHPWTSGRGDTGELFFGEGSRLTVL.

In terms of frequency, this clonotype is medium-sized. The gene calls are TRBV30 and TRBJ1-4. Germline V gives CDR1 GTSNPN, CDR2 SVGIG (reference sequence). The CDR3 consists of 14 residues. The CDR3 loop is CAWSVITGNEKLFF.

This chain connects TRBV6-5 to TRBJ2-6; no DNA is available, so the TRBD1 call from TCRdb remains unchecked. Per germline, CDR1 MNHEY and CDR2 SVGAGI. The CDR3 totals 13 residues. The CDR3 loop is CASRRGGANVLTF.

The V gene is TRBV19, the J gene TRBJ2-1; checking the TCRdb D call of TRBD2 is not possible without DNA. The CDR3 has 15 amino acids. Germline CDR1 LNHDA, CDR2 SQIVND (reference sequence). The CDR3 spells CASSFSGGGTQRQFF.

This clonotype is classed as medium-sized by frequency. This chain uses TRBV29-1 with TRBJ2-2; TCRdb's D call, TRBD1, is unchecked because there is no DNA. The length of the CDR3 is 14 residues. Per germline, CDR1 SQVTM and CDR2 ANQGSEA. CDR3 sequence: CSASKTGRSGELFF.

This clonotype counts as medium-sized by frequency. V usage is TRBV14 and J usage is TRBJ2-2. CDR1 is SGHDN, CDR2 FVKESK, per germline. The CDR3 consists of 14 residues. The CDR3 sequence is CASSQERVGGELFF. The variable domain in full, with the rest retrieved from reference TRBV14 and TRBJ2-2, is EAGVTQFPSHSVIEKGQTVTLRCDPISGHDNLYWYRRVMGKEIKFLLHFVKESKQDESGMPNNRFLAERTGGTYSTLKVQPAELEDSGVYFCASSQERVGGELFFGEGSRLTVL.

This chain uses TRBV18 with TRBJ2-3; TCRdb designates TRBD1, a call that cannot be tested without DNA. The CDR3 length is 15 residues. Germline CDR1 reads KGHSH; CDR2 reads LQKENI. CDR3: CASSPKGQPGDTQYF.